A single sample is the source of the 17 T cell receptor beta chains below, sequenced in a study of CD4+ T cells in melanoma. Clones were sequenced by immunoSEQ multiplex PCR, and TCRdb holds only the in-frame ones, with some missing. The sample has about 15,000 clones; over 80% are singletons. Sequencing was done on a sample of cells from a culture (not recorded whether cultured in vitro). Receptors were obtained from a human donor with melanoma.

The rearrangement uses TRBV5-4 and TRBJ1-1, with a possible D match to TRBD1 (6 bases). This CDR3 is 14 amino acids long. CDR1 SGHNT and CDR2 YYREEE come from the germline V gene (reference sequence). V dropped 1 base and J dropped 1 base, with 8 bases sitting between them. The CDR3 reads CASSLLTGNTEAFF. CDR3 DNA: TGTGCCAGCAGCTTGTTGACAGGGAACACTGAAGCTTTCTTT.

CDR3 protein: CASSGGTAMNTEAFF. DNA for the CDR3: TGTGCCAGCAGTGGGGGGACAGCCATGAACACTGAAGCTTTCTTT. This chain links TRBV2 with TRBJ1-1, with 7 bases fitting TRBD1. The CDR3 contains 15 residues. Germline lookup yields CDR1 SNHLY and CDR2 FYNNEI. The V and J ends lost 4 bases and 0 bases, in that order; junction bases with no gene match: 5.

The chain uses TRBV7-9 and TRBJ1-1, with TRBD1 as a possible D gene (5 bases). Between the trimmed V and J ends, which lost 5 bases and 7 bases, there was a span of 20 bases. The CDR3 consists of 15 residues. Germline lookup yields CDR1 SEHNR and CDR2 FQNEAQ (reference sequence). The CDR3 nucleotides are TGTGCCAGCAGCCTTCAGGGAACCCCACGAGGTGAAGCTTTCTTT. Protein: CASSLQGTPRGEAFF.

The rearrangement joins TRBV5-1 to TRBJ2-3; perhaps TRBD1 as D (5 bases). V was pared by 1 base and J by 2 bases, with 11 bases between. Germline V gene sequence: CDR1 SGHRS, CDR2 YFSETQ. The CDR3 is 15 residues long. CDR3 protein: CASSLFGRATDTQYF. Written as DNA, the CDR3 is TGCGCCAGCAGCTTGTTTGGCAGGGCCACAGATACGCAGTATTTT.

The chain employs TRBV5-6 and TRBJ2-5; 7 bases align to TRBD1. Germline lookup yields CDR1 SGHDT and CDR2 YYEEEE. J was trimmed by 5 bases and V by 4 bases; bases with no gene match: 8. The CDR3 runs to 14 residues. CDR3 in amino acids: CASSPETGYETQYF. The DNA of the CDR3 is TGTGCCAGCAGCCCGGAGACAGGGTACGAGACCCAGTACTTC.

This sequence joins TRBV28 and TRBJ1-5; 10 bases map to TRBD1. Trimming took 6 bases from V and 6 from J; bases not matched to a gene: 2. The length of the CDR3 is 13 residues. Germline assignment: CDR1 MDHEN and CDR2 SYDVKM. The CDR3 protein is CASRTGGIQPQHF. For the CDR3, the DNA is TGTGCCAGCAGGACAGGGGGCATTCAGCCCCAGCATTTT.

This clone was recorded a few times. V usage is TRBV4-1 and J usage is TRBJ2-3, with D possibly being TRBD2 (5 bases). Trimming stripped 1 base from V and 2 bases from J, with 10 bases between. CDR1 is MGHRA and CDR2 is YSYEKL in the germline V gene. The CDR3 runs 15 residues. The CDR3 coding sequence is TGCGCCAGCAGCCAAGGATACGGGGACACAGATACGCAGTATTTT. It is translated as CASSQGYGDTDTQYF.

This clone was observed once. The chain is built from TRBV2 and TRBJ1-4, with a weak D call TRBD1 (5 bases). Trimming stripped 7 bases from V and 5 bases from J, with 11 bases between. There are 13 residues in the CDR3. The germline gives CDR1 SNHLY, CDR2 FYNNEI. CDR3 sequence: CASIRGWNEKLFF. The DNA for the CDR3 is TGTGCCAGCATAAGGGGATGGAATGAAAAACTGTTTTTT.

The rearrangement uses TRBV15 and TRBJ2-7, with D tentatively TRBD2 (7 bases). Germline V gene data show CDR1 as LNHNV and CDR2 as YYDKDF (reference sequence). The CDR3 sequence is 14 residues long. V lost 0 bases to trimming and J lost 4 bases, with 10 bases between them. This chain's CDR3 is CATSRDRGGYEQYF. The CDR3 bases are TGTGCCACCAGCAGAGATAGGGGGGGGTACGAGCAGTACTTC. The entire variable domain, with the rest obtained from reference TRBV15 and TRBJ2-7, is as follows: DAMVIQNPRYQVTQFGKPVTLSCSQTLNHNVMYWYQQKSSQAPKLLFHYYDKDFNNEADTPDNFQSRRPNTSFCFLDIRSPGLGDTAMYLCATSRDRGGYEQYFGPGTRLTVT.

The chain uses TRBV27 and TRBJ1-3; D is ambiguous. Per germline, CDR1 MNHEY and CDR2 SMNVEV (reference sequence). Trimming shortened V by 5 bases and J by 0 bases, and 8 bases separated the two germline ends. This CDR3 region has 14 residues. The DNA for the CDR3 is TGTGCCAGCAGTCAACAACGCTCTGGAAACACCATATATTTT. Amino acid sequence: CASSQQRSGNTIYF.

CDR3 bases: TGTGCCAGCAGCGTAGTGGGGGGTGGAACCGATACGCAGTATTTT. Translated: CASSVVGGGTDTQYF. This chain uses TRBV9 with TRBJ2-3; tentatively, D is TRBD2 (6 bases). Trimming left V 0 bases short and J 6 bases short, with 14 bases between. The CDR3 is 15 amino acids. Germline V gene sequence: CDR1 SGDLS, CDR2 YYNGEE.

The chain is built from TRBV19 and TRBJ1-2; D is possibly TRBD1 (6 bases). Trimming removed 4 bases at V and 2 bases at J, with 17 bases between. This CDR3 has 16 residues. Germline-derived CDR1 and CDR2 are LNHDA and SQIVND (reference sequence). CDR3 coding DNA: TGTGCCAGTAGTACCCAGGGGCTAGTGTTCAACTATGGCTACACCTTC. Translated, it gives CASSTQGLVFNYGYTF.

This clone has only one observation. CDR3 sequence: CASSSRGEFEQYF. CDR3 nucleotide sequence: TGTGCCAGCAGTTCCCGGGGGGAATTCGAGCAGTACTTC. V usage is TRBV6-6 and J usage is TRBJ2-7, with 7 bases fitting TRBD2. From germline, CDR1 is MNHNY and CDR2 SVGAGI (reference sequence). J was trimmed by 6 bases and V by 4 bases; bases with no gene match: 6. This CDR3 is 13 amino acids long.

The rearrangement links TRBV7-8 to TRBJ2-2; 7 nucleotides align to TRBD2. V lost 5 bases, J lost 0 bases, and 9 bases stayed unmatched. Germline loops: CDR1 SGHVS, CDR2 FQNEAQ. This CDR3 is 17 amino acids long. The CDR3 spells CASSQRWEGANTGELFF. CDR3 nucleotide sequence: TGTGCCAGCAGCCAACGGTGGGAGGGCGCGAACACCGGGGAGCTGTTTTTT.

The chain has TRBV4-1 and TRBJ1-1; D gene uncertain. The CDR3 length is 13 residues. Germline CDR1 MGHRA, CDR2 YSYEKL. Trimming took 3 bases from V and 1 from J, leaving 6 bases between them. The CDR3 DNA reads as TGCGCCAGCAGCCACCCTAGGAACACTGAAGCTTTCTTT. Translating it yields CASSHPRNTEAFF.

This rearrangement joins TRBV5-8 to TRBJ2-1; 8 nucleotides line up with TRBD2. V shed 7 bases and J 4 bases; nucleotides not matched to a gene: 4. The germline V gene has CDR1 SGHTS and CDR2 YDEGEE. The CDR3 is made up of 13 amino acids. The CDR3 nucleotides are TGTGCCAGCTGGCGGGGGGAATACAATGAGCAGTTCTTC. It translates to CASWRGEYNEQFF.

This sequence joins TRBV27 and TRBJ2-7; D ambiguous. The CDR3 covers 11 residues. Germline loops: CDR1 MNHEY, CDR2 SMNVEV (reference sequence). V was pared by 3 bases and J by 7 bases, with 7 bases between. Here the CDR3 reads CASSFLSEQYF. In DNA, the CDR3 is TGTGCCAGCAGTTTCCTGAGTGAGCAGTACTTC.